These T cell receptor beta chains were read from a single sample in a study of cytomegalovirus exposure and HLA in healthy donors. The assay was immunoSEQ multiplex PCR, and TCRdb's table has in-frame clones only and misses some. Of 160,000 or so clones in the sample, roughly 88% are singletons; the top ten hold approximately 1.5%. The specimen was PBMCs. Source of these receptors: a young woman in good health and CMV-seronegative. Both conserved end residues are part of each CDR3. The order of the fields is V gene, J gene, clone size, D gene, CDR3 DNA, CDR3 protein. D genes are given only for firm matches. Clone size is stated in some rows and not others, as once, few, many or a class when expanded.

TRBV6-1,TRBJ1-2,medium-sized,TRBD1,TGTGCCAGCAGCGACAGGGAATACTATGGCTACACCTTC,CASSDREYYGYTF
TRBV11-3,TRBJ2-5,few,TRBD2,TGTGCCAGCAGCCACCCCCTGGCGGGGGGGCAAGAGACCCAGTACTTC,CASSHPLAGGQETQYF
TRBV30,TRBJ2-7,few,TRBD1,TGTGCCTGGAGAGGGGGCGGAGAATACGAGCAGTACTTC,CAWRGGGEYEQYF
TRBV6-1,TRBJ1-2,few,-,TGTGCCAGCATTCTCACGGGAGCCTATGGCTACACCTTC,CASILTGAYGYTF
TRBV5-4,TRBJ1-1,-,-,TGTGCCAGCAGCTTAGGGAGGACGGGCTCTGAAGCTTTCTTT,CASSLGRTGSEAFF
TRBV6-1,TRBJ1-2,-,-,TGTGCCAGCAGTGTTCTAAACTATGGCTACACCTTC,CASSVLNYGYTF
TRBV28,TRBJ2-7,-,TRBD2,TGTGCCAGCAGTTTACATAGCGGGGGACCCTACGAGCAGTACTTC,CASSLHSGGPYEQYF
TRBV30,TRBJ1-6,-,TRBD1,TGTGCCTGGAGCTATCCGGGGACAGGAAATTCACCCCTCCACTTT,CAWSYPGTGNSPLHF
TRBV5-1,TRBJ1-1,-,TRBD1,TGCGCCAGCAGCCCCTTGGGGACAGGAAACACTGAAGCTTTCTTT,CASSPLGTGNTEAFF
TRBV7-9,TRBJ1-1,-,TRBD1,TGTGCCAGCAGCTTAGGACAGGGGGAGTCACTGGAAGCTTTCTTT,CASSLGQGESLEAFF
TRBV14,TRBJ1-3,-,-,TGTGCCAGCAGCCTCGCCCCCGGACTAGGCACCATATATTTT,CASSLAPGLGTIYF
TRBV5-1,TRBJ1-4,-,TRBD1,TGCGCCAGCAGCCTCAGGACAGGGGGCGAAAAACTGTTTTTT,CASSLRTGGEKLFF
TRBV5-1,TRBJ2-7,-,TRBD2,TGCGCCAGCAGTCCGGCCGGCGGGGGGTCGATCTCCTACGAGCAGTACTTC,CASSPAGGGSISYEQYF
TRBV19,TRBJ1-5,-,TRBD1,TGTGCCAGTACCCGGGGCAGGGGGGATCAGCCCCAGCATTTT,CASTRGRGDQPQHF
TRBV10-2,TRBJ1-4,-,-,TGCGCCAGCAGTGCAAATCCGGGGGGGTATGAAAAACTGTTTTTT,CASSANPGGYEKLFF
TRBV18,TRBJ2-5,-,-,TGTGCCAGCTCACCCCGGCAGGGACAACAAGAGACCCAGTACTTC,CASSPRQGQQETQYF
TRBV18,TRBJ1-5,-,-,TGTGCCAGCTCACCACTCGGATCCACGGGGGTACAGCCCCAGCATTTT,CASSPLGSTGVQPQHF
TRBV6-5,TRBJ1-1,-,-,TGTGCCAGCAGTTTGGACAGCTACACTGAAGCTTTCTTT,CASSLDSYTEAFF
TRBV2,TRBJ1-2,-,-,TGTGCCAGCAGTCTTCAGGGGTCGGGGGGCTACACCTTC,CASSLQGSGGYTF
TRBV2,TRBJ1-5,-,TRBD1,TGTGCCAGCAGTGCAAGACAGGGAAATCAGCCCCAGCATTTT,CASSARQGNQPQHF
TRBV19,TRBJ2-6,-,-,TGTGCCAGTAGTATGATTAGGGACTTCAACGTCCTGACTTTC,CASSMIRDFNVLTF
TRBV5-6,TRBJ2-7,-,-,TGTGCCAGCAGCTTGAGTCGGGGGACCTACGAGCAGTACTTC,CASSLSRGTYEQYF
TRBV11-3,TRBJ2-1,-,TRBD2,TGTGCCAGCAGCGCCGGACTAGCGGTTTACAATGAGCAGTTCTTC,CASSAGLAVYNEQFF
TRBV5-6,TRBJ1-2,-,-,TGTGCCAGCAGCCCCCTCTTAGACAGTCAACCTACCTATGGCTACACCTTC,CASSPLLDSQPTYGYTF
TRBV6-6,TRBJ2-5,-,TRBD1,TGTGCCAGCAGTCCAGAACGCAGGGGGTCGGAGACCCAGTACTTC,CASSPERRGSETQYF
TRBV28,TRBJ2-7,few,TRBD1,TGTGCCAGCAGTACCGGGACAGGGGTCTACGAGCAGTACTTC,CASSTGTGVYEQYF
TRBV15,TRBJ2-7,-,TRBD2,TGTGCCACCAGCCCAACCAGGACTAGCGGGGGTTACGAGCAGTACTTC,CATSPTRTSGGYEQYF
TRBV6-7,TRBJ2-7,-,TRBD2,TGTGCCAGCAGTTACTTGCAGCGGGGGACCACCTACGAGCAGTACTTC,CASSYLQRGTTYEQYF
TRBV28,TRBJ1-3,-,-,TGTGCCAGCAGCCTTCAGACTCTCTCTGGAAACACCATATATTTT,CASSLQTLSGNTIYF
TRBV11-2,TRBJ1-2,-,-,TGTGCCAGCAGCTCCACAGGACGCTATGGCTACACCTTC,CASSSTGRYGYTF
TRBV10-3,TRBJ2-5,few,-,TGTGCCATCAGTGACCGGGGGTCAGAGACCCAGTACTTC,CAISDRGSETQYF
TRBV5-8,TRBJ1-2,-,-,TGTGCCAGCAGCTTGGCCGGTTCCAAGCTATATGGCTACACCTTC,CASSLAGSKLYGYTF
TRBV7-8,TRBJ2-7,-,-,TGTGCCAGCAGCTTAGTGCGATTCGGGAATACCTACGAGCAGTACTTC,CASSLVRFGNTYEQYF
TRBV14,TRBJ2-1,-,TRBD1,TGTGCCAGCAGCCGGACAGGGTCCTACAATGAGCAGTTCTTC,CASSRTGSYNEQFF
TRBV28,TRBJ1-2,-,TRBD1,TGTGCCAGCAGTCCCACCCGGGACAGGGGTTCCGGCTACACCTTC,CASSPTRDRGSGYTF